The 5 T cell receptor beta chains reported below all come from one sample, sequenced in a study of cytomegalovirus exposure and HLA in healthy donors. Use of 60 Vbeta and 13 Jbeta primers characterized the PCR. This table comes from immunoSEQ multiplex PCR, and its TCRdb copy is limited to in-frame clones, with some not included. In the table there are some 100,000 clones, roughly four fifths of which are singletons. Sequencing was carried out using PBMCs. Receptors were obtained from a man aged 45-65 years in good health and CMV-seronegative.

The chain employs TRBV5-1 and TRBJ1-6; D gene unclear. Per the germline V gene, CDR1 is SGHRS and CDR2 is YFSETQ. Trimming removed 5 bases from V and 6 bases from J, with 12 bases in between. The length of the CDR3 is 14 residues. CDR3 in DNA: TGCGCCAGCAGTTTGAACAGCGGTAATTCACCCCTCCACTTT. This encodes CASSLNSGNSPLHF.

CDR3 in DNA: TGTGCCAGCCTTGAGACAGGGACCACCGGGGAGCTGTTTTTT. Its protein product is CASLETGTTGELFF. The chain is built from TRBV19 and TRBJ2-2; 7 bases are a match to TRBD1. Germline values: CDR1 LNHDA, CDR2 SQIVND (reference sequence). CDR3 size: 14 residues. Unmatched junction bases numbered 8, after V lost 9 bases and J lost 4 bases.

This CDR3 is CASSGGTRGNQPQHF. In nucleotides, the CDR3 is TGTGCCAGCAGTGGAGGGACGCGGGGCAATCAGCCCCAGCATTTT. The J gene is TRBJ1-5, the V gene TRBV27, with D tentatively TRBD1 (5 bases). The CDR3 consists of 15 residues. The V gene's germline CDR1 is MNHEY and CDR2 SMNVEV (reference sequence). V was cut by 5 bases and J by 2 bases, with 13 bases left in between.

In this sample, this clone turned up once. V gene TRBV7-2 combines with J gene TRBJ2-1, with unresolved D. Trimming cost V 4 bases and J 9 bases, with 13 bases left between them. There are 13 residues in the CDR3. Germline V gives CDR1 SGHTA, CDR2 FQGNSA. The CDR3 nucleotides read TGTGCCAGCAGCTCAGGCTCAGATTTTGAGCAGTTCTTC. The encoded protein is CASSSGSDFEQFF. The entire variable domain, with the rest obtained from reference TRBV7-2 and TRBJ2-1, is as follows: GAGVSQSPSNKVTEKGKDVELRCDPISGHTALYWYRQSLGQGLEFLIYFQGNSAPDKSGLPSDRFSAERTGGSVSTLTIQRTQQEDSAVYLCASSSGSDFEQFFGPGTRLTVL.

This clone has a single count. The chain uses TRBV28 and TRBJ2-1; the D is unclear. Trimming cost V 3 bases and J 0 bases, with 9 bases left between them. CDR1 and CDR2 from the germline V gene are MDHEN and SYDVKM. The CDR3 sequence is 15 residues long. In nucleotides, the CDR3 is TGTGCCAGCAGTTTCCCTATAAGCTCCTACAATGAGCAGTTCTTC. Its translation: CASSFPISSYNEQFF.